What follows describes a single T cell receptor beta chain. Its antigen remains unknown. The sample comes from a study of OX40 agonist ivuxolimab in advanced cancers. On the study more broadly: Males comprised 82.7% of the group, whose mean age was about 62 years (range 23 to 79). Allowance was made for prior anti-PD-1, anti-PD-L1 or anti-CTLA-4 therapy, and 40% had some.

Overall study findings and caveats: The average count of expanded clones was higher among CD8+ T cells than among CD4+.

V dropped 6 bases and J dropped 1; count of bases not matched to a gene: 6. The CDR3 runs 15 residues. Germline V lookup: CDR1 SGHVS, CDR2 FQNEAQ. Assay: immunoSEQ multiplex PCR; the TCRdb copy retains only in-frame clones and omits some. Of roughly 81,000 clones detected, 88% appear once; the ten largest clones hold under 0.6%. Material: CD4+ or CD8+ T cells sorted from blood, obtained in a trial of the OX40 agonist ivuxolimab. The rearrangement joins TRBV7-8 to TRBJ1-5; TRBD1 matches 7 bases. The clonotype originates from an adult with an advanced solid tumor such as melanoma, head and neck, liver or kidney cancer. CDR3 nucleotides: TGTGCCAGCAGTTTACAGGGGATCAGCAATCAGCCCCAGCATTTT. It encodes CASSLQGISNQPQHF. Together with reference TRBV7-8 and TRBJ1-5, the CDR3 gives the full variable domain: GAGVSQSPRYKVAKRGQDVALRCDPISGHVSLFWYQQALGQGPEFLTYFQNEAQLDKSGLPSDRFFAERPEGSVSTLKIQRTQQEDSAVYLCASSLQGISNQPQHFGDGTRLSIL.